One T cell receptor (beta chain) is described in this entry. Libraries were prepared by immunoSEQ multiplex PCR; TCRdb keeps only in-frame clonotypes and omits some of them. Of some 150,000 clones listed, less than 85% are singletons. These data belong to a study of blood T cell repertoires in COVID-19. This CDR3 is 16 amino acids long. The V gene's germline CDR1 is MGHRA and CDR2 YSYEKL. V shed 4 bases and J 6 bases; nucleotides not matched to a gene: 10. This chain links TRBV4-1 with TRBJ1-5; TRBD1 agrees at 9 bases. This clonotype was obtained from a woman aged 45-59 years who had recovered from COVID-19. What was sequenced was PBMCs or T cells enriched from blood (not recorded which). The DNA for the CDR3 is TGCGCCAGCAGCCCTACTACAGGGGGCGCAACTCAGCCCCAGCATTTT. It is translated as CASSPTTGGATQPQHF.